This T cell receptor (beta chain) stems from a study of T cell responses to AZD1222 COVID-19 vaccine. The length of the CDR3 is 10 residues. Repertoires were generated with immunoSEQ multiplex PCR, while TCRdb's copy carries only in-frame clones and drops some. The data hold about 75,000 clones, with more than 75% observed a single time. Study-wide results and caveats: Spike-specific TCR breadth and depth grew following two AZD1222 doses. Repertoires were obtained solely post-peak T cell response. A mostly white British donor set with more females was recruited, and clonal diversity was possibly underestimated. In the spike-specific TCR repertoire, nearly half reportedly target unmutated variant regions.

This clone is a singleton in its sample. Its antigen is not known. This receptor was taken from an adult who received the AZD1222 COVID-19 vaccine. The material was peripheral blood, obtained 28 days after the second AZD1222 dose. The chain is built from TRBV1 and TRBJ1-2; TRBD1 is the table's D call, not checked against the DNA. TRBV1 is assigned pseudogene status. This chain's CDR3 is CTSRGQGYTF. CDR3 bases: TGCACCAGCAGAGGACAGGGCTACACCTTC.